One T cell receptor (beta chain) is described in this entry. Its antigen is still unknown. Nothing much larger sits one base from this clone, and base qualities are not available. For this chain, trimming is 6 bases at the V end and 2 bases at the J end, and the number of junction bases without a gene match is 7. Including cysteine and phenylalanine, the CDR3 has 15 amino acids. The read is trimmed to its CDR3 DNA, 45 bases read in frame from base 1. According to the germline V gene, CDR1 reads SGHVS and CDR2 reads FNYEAQ. The treatment or condition label on this specimen signifies: randomized to nivolumab then ipilimumab (arm A) or the reverse (arm B). None of the trial patients had been given prior DNA-damaging chemotherapy. The samples were obtained from melanoma patients enrolled in CheckMate 064, an open-label, randomized phase II trial testing sequential checkpoint blockade. Tumor TCR sequencing used genomic DNA from formalin-fixed paraffin-embedded (FFPE) tissue samples.

TCRbeta CDR3 regions were immunosequenced from genomic DNA with the immunoSEQ Assay. Before high-throughput sequencing, the genomic DNA was amplified using bias-controlled multiplex PCR. Under the source paper's analysis protocol: To quantify the absolute abundance of each unique TCRbeta CDR3 region, the sequences were collapsed and filtered. Clonality, defined as 1 minus Pielou's evenness, was calculated using only productive rearrangements. Tumor T-cell fraction was calculated by normalizing TCRbeta template counts to the amount of usable DNA, which was estimated from several housekeeping genes. A previously published method was used to identify clones with significantly greater frequencies in on-treatment samples than in baseline samples. TCRdb took over this immuneACCESS table, retaining in-frame rearrangements with V and J assigned. Such tables are incomplete; in checked studies, under half of the missing clones stem from an unresolved V gene, and the remainder is unexplained. The V and J calls and clone size were taken over from that table, and D and trimming were inferred from the DNA. The sample table lists 900 or so clones, 21% of them with a count of one. The ten top clones hold around an eighth of the sample.

This sample was taken from a study of sequential checkpoint blockade in melanoma (dated by TCRdb to 2018 to 2020). With respect to the entire study: Using 1:1 randomization, the trial assigned patients either to first-line nivolumab followed by ipilimumab (arm A) or to ipilimumab followed by nivolumab (arm B). Around 80% of the matched pre- and post-treatment tumor biopsy pairs came from the same lesion. DNA from some 100 melanoma tumor samples collected before treatment underwent TCRbeta immunosequencing. Both trial sequences were followed by maintenance nivolumab. For around 21 patients, matched tumor biopsies were obtained before treatment and at week 13, following single-agent nivolumab (arm A) or ipilimumab (arm B).

Here is what the overall study found, with its caveats: The response-prediction model combining TCR metrics and mutation burden needs validation in larger, independent patient cohorts. PD-L1 staining and CD8+ T-cell counts correlated with tumor T-cell fraction and clonality, whereas mutational load did not. Patients whose tumor T-cell fraction and clonality increased by week 13 were about 30 times more likely to achieve clinical benefit. In the nivolumab-first arm (arm A), an association was found between pretreatment tumor TIL clonality and response (P = .04). Within-arm analyses of tumor T-cell fraction were constrained by small sample sizes and reduced statistical power.

This receptor was taken from a human donor with melanoma. The sequence joins TRBV7-6 to TRBJ2-3, with 8 bases in between that match TRBD2. The material sequenced was tumor tissue (inferred from file names), taken from a patient given nivolumab and ipilimumab in sequence. Here is the DNA: TGTGCCAGCAGAATAGGGCGGGGGGCCACAGATACGCAGTATTTT. Its protein product is CASRIGRGATDTQYF.